This T cell receptor beta chain was captured in a study of cytomegalovirus exposure and HLA in healthy donors. PCR involved 60 Vbeta and 13 Jbeta primers. Method: immunoSEQ multiplex PCR; TCRdb's copy keeps in-frame clones and lacks some. The data hold approximately 140,000 clones, with around 80% observed a single time. The study, taken as a whole, reports: CMV serostatus was the only immune exposure information that was available. Across all donors, roughly uniform sequencing depth was an assumption of the presence/absence analyses.

This clone appeared a single time. Antigen specificity is unknown. The sequencing input was PBMCs. The receptor's source is a boy between 2 and 10 years old in good health and CMV-seronegative.

DNA of the CDR3: TGTGCCAGCAGCGTAGATGAGACAGGGGCCCCGAACACTGAAGCTTTCTTT. It specifies CASSVDETGAPNTEAFF. The rearrangement links TRBV9 to TRBJ1-1; 8 bases map to TRBD1. V was pared by 0 bases and J by 1 base, with 8 bases of the junction left unmatched. Germline CDR1 SGDLS, CDR2 YYNGEE. There are 17 residues in the CDR3.